The 4 T cell receptor beta chains given below trace back to one sample, sequenced in a study of blood T cells in healthy people across ages. Alongside a J-beta primer mix, a sample-barcoded 5' primer served in a second PCR lasting roughly 7 to 11 cycles. TCRdb recomputed calls from the 5' RACE reads with MiXCR, one row per CDR3 protein. The data show 650,000 to 800,000 distinct CDR3 sequences, with 40% to 50% seen just once and under 20% held by the top ten. The sequencing input was blood. These receptors were obtained from a man between 60 and 75 years old in good health.

This clonotype was seen more than once but under ten times. This chain uses TRBV20-1 with TRBJ1-2; TRBD1 matches 11 bases. Germline V gene lookup returns CDR1 DFQATT and CDR2 SNEGSKA (reference sequence). This CDR3 region has 15 residues. J lost 3 bases, V lost 6 bases, and 9 bases had no gene match. The CDR3 sequence: CSATGTGGYDYGYTF. DNA of the CDR3: TGCAGTGCAACCGGGACAGGGGGTTATGACTATGGCTACACCTTC.

As DNA, the CDR3 is TGCAGTGCTAGAGATCACGTGGGACAGGGGGCTTATGGCTACACCTTC. Protein product: CSARDHVGQGAYGYTF. The rearrangement links TRBV20-1 to TRBJ1-2; 12 bases agree with TRBD1. The germline V gene encodes CDR1 DFQATT and CDR2 SNEGSKA (reference sequence). CDR3 length: 16 residues. The ends lost 0 bases at V and 5 bases at J; junction bases unmatched: 7.

In its sample, this clonotype was seen once. V gene TRBV20-1 combines with J gene TRBJ2-7, with 8 bases matching TRBD1. Trimming cost V 4 bases and J 4 bases; bases outside gene matches: 12. The length of the CDR3 is 15 residues. The germline gives CDR1 DFQATT, CDR2 SNEGSKA (reference sequence). CDR3 amino acids: CSATVGQGGGYEQYF. CDR3 DNA: TGCAGTGCTACTGTTGGACAGGGCGGTGGATACGAGCAGTACTTC.

The chain links TRBV7-2 to TRBJ1-1; D call uncertain. In germline, CDR1 is SGHTA, CDR2 FQGNSA. The CDR3 is 14 amino acids. V was pared by 1 base and J by 0 bases, with 6 bases between. CDR3 protein: CASSLERMNTEAFF. Here the CDR3 DNA reads TGTGCCAGCAGCTTAGAGAGAATGAACACTGAAGCTTTCTTT.